A single sample gave rise to the 10 T cell receptor beta chains below, sequenced in a study of a mutant IDH1 vaccine in newly diagnosed glioma. Antigen specificity for these receptors is unknown. The time point denotes: week 5, during vaccination. Vaccine doses each comprised 300 ug of mutant IDH1 20-mer peptide, with topical imiquimod. The repertoire was sequenced with immunoSEQ multiplex PCR; TCRdb's copy has only in-frame clones and lacks some. This sample has about 38,000 clones, with roughly 74% found just once. Sequencing used PBMCs, obtained from a glioma patient whose treatment included an IDH1 peptide vaccine. These receptors were collected from a man in his forties or fifties with glioma.

The genes are TRBV7-6 and TRBJ1-2, with TRBD1 matching over 9 bases. V lost 1 base, J lost 2 bases, and 8 bases stayed unmatched. The CDR3 spans 17 residues. CDR1 SGHVS and CDR2 FNYEAQ come from the germline V gene. This CDR3 is CASSLGGTGTRNYGYTF. The CDR3 DNA is TGTGCCAGCAGCTTAGGTGGGACAGGGACGAGGAACTATGGCTACACCTTC.

In its sample, this clone was seen once. CDR3 region: CASGEGNTEAFF. DNA of the CDR3: TGTGCCAGCGGGGAGGGGAACACTGAAGCTTTCTTT. The chain employs TRBV6-1 and TRBJ1-1; D unresolved. V lost 8 bases and J 1 base, leaving 8 bases between the germline ends. This CDR3 is 12 amino acids long. Germline V gene lookup returns CDR1 MNHNS and CDR2 SASEGT.

The DNA of the CDR3 is TGTGCCAGCAGTGGCCGGGGGGCCGCGATGAACACTGAAGCTTTCTTT. Translating it yields CASSGRGAAMNTEAFF. The V call is TRBV6-1, the J call TRBJ1-1; weak D call: TRBD1 (6 bases). Trimming pared 4 bases from V and 0 bases from J, leaving 15 bases between. Germline CDR1 and CDR2: MNHNS and SASEGT. This CDR3 has 16 amino acids.

The V and J genes are TRBV5-4 and TRBJ1-1; the D gene is possibly TRBD1 (6 bases). The V gene's germline CDR1 is SGHNT and CDR2 YYREEE (reference sequence). This CDR3 has 16 amino acids. The ends were cut back, 4 bases at V and 0 bases at J, with 16 bases in the middle. The CDR3 protein is CASSPTGKVMNTEAFF. The DNA for the CDR3 is TGTGCCAGCAGCCCAACAGGGAAAGTCATGAACACTGAAGCTTTCTTT. The full variable domain, completed using reference TRBV5-4 and TRBJ1-1, is ETGVTQSPTHLIKTRGQQVTLRCSSQSGHNTVSWYQQALGQGPQFIFQYYREEENGRGNFPPRFSGLQFPNYSSELNVNALELDDSALYLCASSPTGKVMNTEAFFGQGTRLTVV.

The chain employs TRBV5-8 and TRBJ2-7; no definite D call. This CDR3 has 8 residues. Between the trimmed V and J ends, which lost 3 bases and 12 bases, there was a span of 4 bases. Per the germline V gene, CDR1 is SGHTS and CDR2 is YDEGEE. The CDR3 sequence is CASSSRYF. The CDR3, as DNA: TGTGCCAGCAGCTCTCGGTACTTC.

The chain has TRBV6-5 and TRBJ1-5; D remains ambiguous. The CDR3 has 13 residues. V was clipped by 2 bases and J by 3 bases, with 5 bases between them. The germline gives CDR1 MNHEY, CDR2 SVGAGI. The CDR3 DNA follows: TGTGCCAGCAGTTACGGCCACAATCAGCCCCAGCATTTT. This translates into CASSYGHNQPQHF.

The chain is built from TRBV4-2 and TRBJ1-1; D remains ambiguous. The CDR3 covers 13 residues. Trimming removed 1 base at V and 4 bases at J, with 7 bases between. From germline, CDR1 is LGHNA and CDR2 YNFKEQ. Here the CDR3 DNA reads TGTGCCAGCAGCCAAGTTGGCATCACTGAAGCTTTCTTT. Its translation is CASSQVGITEAFF.

This clone showed up just a few times. This chain connects TRBV11-1 to TRBJ2-1; TRBD2 is a possible D gene (6 bases). Germline assignment: CDR1 SGHAT and CDR2 FQDESV (reference sequence). CDR3 length equals 16 residues. Trimming stripped 5 bases from V and 1 base from J, with 15 bases between. Written as DNA, the CDR3 is TGTGCCAGCAGCCCACTCACTAGCCGGTCCTACAATGAGCAGTTCTTC. This encodes CASSPLTSRSYNEQFF.

The chain combines TRBV6-5 with TRBJ1-2, with a weak D call TRBD1 (6 bases). This CDR3 contains 16 residues. V gave up 0 bases and J gave up 4 bases, with 15 bases separating them. The V gene's germline CDR1 is MNHEY and CDR2 SVGAGI. As DNA, the CDR3 is TGTGCCAGCAGTTACTCGGGCCTCTCGGGGGCCTATGGCTACACCTTC. Amino acid sequence: CASSYSGLSGAYGYTF.

The V gene is TRBV7-9, the J gene TRBJ1-1; TRBD1 aligns across 7 bases. In germline, CDR1 is SEHNR, CDR2 FQNEAQ (reference sequence). Trimming took 5 bases from V and 3 from J; bases not matched to a gene: 15. The CDR3 is made up of 17 amino acids. The CDR3 DNA reads TGTGCCAGCAGCCCCGGAGGGGGCCGTCGTGCGGACACTGAAGCTTTCTTT. Translated: CASSPGGGRRADTEAFF. Full variable domain (missing parts from reference TRBV7-9 and TRBJ1-1): DTGVSQNPRHKITKRGQNVTFRCDPISEHNRLYWYRQTLGQGPEFLTYFQNEAQLEKSRLLSDRFSAERPKGSFSTLEIQRTEQGDSAMYLCASSPGGGRRADTEAFFGQGTRLTVV.